The T cell receptor (beta chain) described here comes from a study of identical twins. A note on this clonotype: Its specificity is unknown.

TCRdb recomputed calls from the 5' RACE reads with MiXCR, one row per CDR3 protein. The sample records about 920,000 distinct CDR3 sequences, 9% to 15% being singletons. Germline CDR1 MNHEY, CDR2 SVGAGI. The CDR3 has 14 amino acids. V lost 1 base and J 7 bases, leaving 11 bases between the germline ends. Findings and caveats of the study: Zero-insertion analyses could be partly confounded by invariant MAIT and iNKT cells. Findings depended on cross-sectional statistics rather than tracking the same donors.

The data also belong to a second study, concerning yellow fever vaccine responses in identical twins. As reported in that work: Vaccine-induced T cell responses in twins were reportedly observed to appear partly convergent, partly personalized.

This receptor was taken from a young woman in good health. J is TRBJ1-5 and V is TRBV6-5; D uncertain. Sequenced sample: PBMCs. CDR3 protein: CASSYLGIWQPQHF. CDR3 nucleotides: TGTGCCAGCAGTTACTTGGGGATCTGGCAGCCCCAGCATTTT.